This paragraph reports one T cell receptor (beta chain). What it binds is unknown. Only in-frame clones appear in the TCRdb table, and some are missing; sequencing was by immunoSEQ multiplex PCR. The sample holds over 150,000 clones, about nine tenths seen once. This record belongs to a study of T cell responses to AZD1222 COVID-19 vaccine. The study, taken as a whole, reports: White British donors predominated, females outnumbered males, and clonal diversity was possibly underestimated. Targets within unmutated variant regions were reportedly found for nearly half of spike-specific TCRs. Spike was spanned by vaccine-associated CD4 TCRs, with dominance at 160-218 and 743-854.

Germline assignment: CDR1 SGHRS and CDR2 YFSETQ. V was trimmed by 5 bases and J by 8 bases, leaving 19 bases between them. This CDR3 region has 15 residues. The chain couples TRBV5-1 to TRBJ1-4; tentative D call: TRBD1 (6 bases). The clonotype originates from an adult in good health. The sequences come from peripheral blood, collected on day 0 of AZD1222 vaccination. The CDR3 spells CASSLAGAGYEKLFF. The CDR3 DNA reads TGCGCCAGCAGTTTAGCAGGGGCAGGGTACGAAAAACTGTTTTTT.